Shown below are 22 T cell receptor beta chains from a single sample sequenced in a study of cytomegalovirus exposure and HLA in healthy donors. Primers: 60 Vbeta forward and 13 Jbeta reverse. Here immunoSEQ multiplex PCR was the method, and the copy in TCRdb shows in-frame clones only, minus some. Among around 82,000 clones, under 80% were seen once, and the ten largest hold 5.5%. The sample was PBMCs. The receptors were sampled from a male donor in good health and CMV-seropositive.

This sequence joins TRBV27 and TRBJ2-2, with D perhaps matching TRBD2 (5 bases). Trimming left V 7 bases short and J 3 bases short, with 15 bases between. Germline lookup yields CDR1 MNHEY and CDR2 SMNVEV (reference sequence). The CDR3 is 15 amino acids. The CDR3 loop reads CASTQISAYTGELFF. CDR3 bases: TGTGCCAGCACACAGATTAGCGCGTACACCGGGGAGCTGTTTTTT.

The rearrangement links TRBV9 to TRBJ2-5; 11 bases fit TRBD2. The tail of the sequence fits TRBJ2-7 better, so the J call may be wrong. This CDR3 spans 15 amino acids. In germline, CDR1 is SGDLS, CDR2 YYNGEE. The CDR3 region has the DNA TGTGCCAGCAGCGAGACTAGCGGGGCGACCTACGAGCAGTACTTC. This encodes CASSETSGATYEQYF.

This sequence joins TRBV6-6 and TRBJ2-1; the D gene is possibly TRBD1 (5 bases). CDR3 size: 16 residues. Germline loops: CDR1 MNHNY, CDR2 SVGAGI (reference sequence). The V end was cut by 2 bases, the J end by 8 bases, with 19 bases between. Here the CDR3 reads CASSYRSAGLGDEQFF. The CDR3 nucleotides read TGTGCCAGCAGTTACCGATCGGCAGGGTTGGGCGATGAGCAGTTCTTC.

The chain links TRBV5-1 to TRBJ2-2, with 10 positions matching TRBD2. Per the germline V gene, CDR1 is SGHRS and CDR2 is YFSETQ. J gave up 6 bases and V 0 bases, and 5 bases lay outside the gene matches. The CDR3 is 16 residues long. In DNA, the CDR3 is TGCGCCAGCAGCTTGGCCGGTAGCGGGAGGCCCGGGGAGCTGTTTTTT. Protein sequence: CASSLAGSGRPGELFF.

This CDR3 reads CASSPRVPTNTEAFF. Here the CDR3 DNA reads TGTGCCAGCAGTCCCAGGGTTCCCACAAACACTGAAGCTTTCTTT. The J gene is TRBJ1-1, the V gene TRBV6-6, with a possible D match to TRBD1 (5 bases). The germline V gene has CDR1 MNHNY and CDR2 SVGAGI (reference sequence). The CDR3 is 15 residues long. V lost 5 bases and J 2 bases, leaving 15 bases between the germline ends.

In this sample, this clone turned up a few times. The CDR3 bases are TGTGCCAGCAGTGACGGGACAAATAGCAATCAGCCCCAGCATTTT. It is translated as CASSDGTNSNQPQHF. V and J are TRBV6-4 and TRBJ1-5, with TRBD1 as a possible D gene (6 bases). The CDR3 has 15 amino acids. Germline assignment: CDR1 MRHNA and CDR2 SNTAGT. Trimming took 2 bases from V and 0 from J, leaving 8 bases between them.

V gene TRBV7-2 combines with J gene TRBJ2-7, with 7 bases matching TRBD2. V lost 5 bases, J lost 2 bases, and 9 bases stayed unmatched. The CDR3 runs 15 residues. Germline CDR1 and CDR2: SGHTA and FQGNSA. Written as DNA, the CDR3 is TGTGCCAGCAGCCTTTGGACTAGTGGGGCCTACGAGCAGTACTTC. This gives the protein CASSLWTSGAYEQYF.

The chain links TRBV27 to TRBJ2-7, with a weak D call TRBD1 (6 bases). The germline gives CDR1 MNHEY, CDR2 SMNVEV (reference sequence). Deletions cut 4 bases from V and 5 bases from J, with 9 bases between. The length of the CDR3 is 12 residues. Here the CDR3 DNA reads TGTGCCAGCAGTTCAGGGGCGGACGAGCAGTACTTC. Amino acid sequence: CASSSGADEQYF.

The J gene is TRBJ1-1, the V gene TRBV28, with 9 bases that match TRBD1. Germline assignment: CDR1 MDHEN and CDR2 SYDVKM. The CDR3 extends over 15 amino acids. V shed 6 bases and J 0 bases; nucleotides not matched to a gene: 5. DNA of the CDR3: TGTGCCAGCAGCCGGGGGACAGGGATGAACACTGAAGCTTTCTTT. Protein product: CASSRGTGMNTEAFF.

This clone came up a few times. V and J are TRBV5-1 and TRBJ2-7, with 9 bases fitting TRBD1. The V gene end was trimmed by 0 bases and the J gene end by 7 bases; junction bases not matched to a gene: 5. Germline V lookup: CDR1 SGHRS, CDR2 YFSETQ. The CDR3 runs to 14 residues. DNA of the CDR3: TGCGCCAGCAGCTTGGAGGGGACAGGGTCAGAGCAGTACTTC. It codes for CASSLEGTGSEQYF.

CDR3 amino acids: CASSEDGQGSYGYTF. CDR3 coding DNA: TGTGCCAGCAGTGAGGACGGACAGGGTTCCTATGGCTACACCTTC. The chain couples TRBV6-4 to TRBJ1-2; 8 bases align to TRBD1. Germline values: CDR1 MRHNA, CDR2 SNTAGT. This CDR3 region has 15 residues. V shed 3 bases, J shed 4 bases, and the junction held 7 bases outside the gene matches.

The rearrangement links TRBV28 to TRBJ1-6; 10 positions agree with TRBD1. The trim removed 4 bases at V and 8 bases at J, leaving 2 bases unmatched. CDR3 length: 14 residues. The V gene's germline CDR1 is MDHEN and CDR2 SYDVKM. CDR3 in DNA: TGTGCCAGCAGTTCAGGACAGGGGGATTCACCCCTCCACTTT. It codes for CASSSGQGDSPLHF.

V usage is TRBV30 and J usage is TRBJ2-5; D unclear. The length of the CDR3 is 13 residues. The germline CDR1 and CDR2 sequences are GTSNPN and SVGIG (reference sequence). The V end lost 3 bases, the J end lost 5 bases, and 13 bases lay between the germline ends. CDR3 in amino acids: CAWSVLLVETQYF. CDR3 sequence (DNA): TGTGCCTGGAGCGTCCTATTAGTGGAGACCCAGTACTTC.

The chain uses TRBV7-2 and TRBJ1-1, with a weak D call TRBD1 (5 bases). V lost 5 bases and J 0 bases, leaving 10 bases between the germline ends. Germline V gene data show CDR1 as SGHTA and CDR2 as FQGNSA. The CDR3 is 14 residues long. CDR3 sequence (DNA): TGTGCCAGCAGCCAGGGTCTGATGAACACTGAAGCTTTCTTT. Translation: CASSQGLMNTEAFF.

The chain uses TRBV28 and TRBJ1-1; TRBD1 might be the D (5 bases). Trimming stripped 6 bases from V and 1 base from J, with 15 bases between. From germline, CDR1 is MDHEN and CDR2 SYDVKM. The CDR3 covers 15 residues. CDR3 coding DNA: TGTGCCAGCAGCTTGTGGGGGGGTGGGAACACTGAAGCTTTCTTT. This codes for CASSLWGGGNTEAFF.

This clone was seen more than once but under ten times. J is TRBJ1-5 and V is TRBV11-2, with no clear D. Trimming took 1 base from V and 3 from J, leaving 4 bases between them. Per the germline V gene, CDR1 is SGHAT and CDR2 is FQNNGV. The CDR3 is made up of 13 amino acids. The CDR3 bases are TGTGCCAGCAGCTTAGGACTCAATCAGCCCCAGCATTTT. Its translation: CASSLGLNQPQHF.

This chain links TRBV7-9 with TRBJ2-1; 10 nucleotides align to TRBD2. V lost 1 base, J lost 5 bases, and 11 bases stayed unmatched. Germline values: CDR1 SEHNR, CDR2 FQNEAQ (reference sequence). The CDR3 spans 18 residues. CDR3 sequence (DNA): TGTGCCAGCAGCTTAGGTGGTACTGGACTAGCGGCCAACAATGAGCAGTTCTTC. The encoded protein is CASSLGGTGLAANNEQFF. Based on the CDR3 plus reference TRBV7-9 and TRBJ2-1, the full variable domain is DTGVSQNPRHKITKRGQNVTFRCDPISEHNRLYWYRQTLGQGPEFLTYFQNEAQLEKSRLLSDRFSAERPKGSFSTLEIQRTEQGDSAMYLCASSLGGTGLAANNEQFFGPGTRLTVL.

The chain joins TRBV27 to TRBJ2-2, with D maybe TRBD1 (7 bases). The CDR3 loop spans 15 amino acids. V lost 6 bases and J 3 bases, leaving 14 bases between the germline ends. Germline CDR1 and CDR2: MNHEY and SMNVEV (reference sequence). In DNA, the CDR3 is TGTGCCAGCAGGATTGGAGGGGGCCACACCGGGGAGCTGTTTTTT. It yields the protein CASRIGGGHTGELFF.

The chain carries TRBV9 and TRBJ1-2, with D maybe TRBD1 (6 bases). Germline V gene lookup returns CDR1 SGDLS and CDR2 YYNGEE. The V end lost 3 bases, the J end lost 5 bases, and 17 bases lay between the germline ends. The CDR3 has 15 amino acids. The CDR3 protein is CASSALGQPKYGYTF. The CDR3 DNA is TGTGCCAGCAGCGCCTTGGGACAACCAAAATATGGCTACACCTTC.

J is TRBJ1-2 and V is TRBV13; 7 nucleotides line up with TRBD1. Losses at the gene ends were 5 bases for V and 5 bases for J; bases not matched to a gene: 8. This CDR3 is built from 14 residues. Per germline, CDR1 PRHDT and CDR2 FYEKMQ (reference sequence). The CDR3 nucleotides are TGTGCCAGCAGCCAAGGACAGGCGGGGTATGGCTACACCTTC. As protein: CASSQGQAGYGYTF.

The chain carries TRBV7-2 and TRBJ2-5; D unclear. Germline values: CDR1 SGHTA, CDR2 FQGNSA. V was cut by 1 base and J by 7 bases, with 16 bases left in between. The CDR3 consists of 15 residues. The CDR3 DNA reads TGTGCCAGCAGCTTAGTAGCCCGATCCTCGGCGACCCAGTACTTC. Encoded protein: CASSLVARSSATQYF.

J is TRBJ1-2 and V is TRBV18; 8 bases map to TRBD1. Germline CDR1 KGHSH, CDR2 LQKENI. This CDR3 has 14 residues. The V and J ends lost 6 bases and 2 bases, in that order; junction bases with no gene match: 5. CDR3 sequence: CASSDRVENYGYTF. DNA for the CDR3: TGTGCCAGCTCGGACAGGGTGGAAAACTATGGCTACACCTTC.